One TCR beta chain is described in this entry. What it binds is not known. Profiled with immunoSEQ multiplex PCR; TCRdb holds only in-frame clones, not every one. This table has about 1,800 clones, roughly 65% appearing once. The data are from a study of Tregs in tolerant kidney transplant recipients. About the research overall: Recipient PBMCs carried a CFSE label and met irradiated graft donor PBMCs for five to seven days before FACS sorting. Study conclusions and caveats: Few patients were studied, so findings need validation in larger groups. This study did not directly address biological reproducibility.

The CDR3 length is 14 residues. The germline gives CDR1 MNHEY, CDR2 SMNVEV (reference sequence). Trimming stripped 3 bases from V and 3 bases from J, with 12 bases between. The material sequenced was CD8+ T cells from blood cultured with allogeneic cells. The clonotype originates from a human donor in good health. The gene calls are TRBV27 and TRBJ2-7; maybe TRBD2 (5 bases). The chain's CDR3 is CASSFGGLVYEQYF. The CDR3, as DNA: TGTGCCAGCAGTTTCGGAGGACTCGTCTACGAGCAGTACTTC.